The following is a TCR beta chain sequence with its context. This sample stems from a study of blood T cell repertoires in COVID-19. Study-level background: Sites across the United States, Italy and Spain contributed samples from acute and convalescent COVID-19. Sources were T cells, B-cell-depleted T cells, or PBMCs; the material itself was cDNA or gDNA.

In the study's own analysis: Amplification with reference gene primers provided the estimates of nucleated cell counts. TCRdb's copy holds only in-frame clones and misses some; the assay was immunoSEQ multiplex PCR. Clonal size and the V and J genes are those of that table, whereas D and trimming came from the DNA. The sample comprises approximately 130,000 clones, about 85% of which are singletons, and around 4.5% rests with the top ten. Germline V gene data show CDR1 as SGDLS and CDR2 as YYNGEE. Trimming took 4 bases from V and 8 from J; bases not matched to a gene: 7. The CDR3 has 13 amino acids. The sequencing input was peripheral blood. The sequence was collected from a human donor in a cohort sampled during active COVID-19. V and J are TRBV9 and TRBJ2-3; 7 bases line up with TRBD2. CDR3 in amino acids: CASSREGLVTQYF. Written as DNA, the CDR3 is TGTGCCAGCAGCAGGGAGGGGTTGGTTACGCAGTATTTT.